The clone carrying this TCR beta chain turned up a few times. What it binds is unknown. The data stem from a study of CD8 T cells in ankylosing spondylitis. Findings and limits, study-wide: Some motif variants were previously reported in reactive arthritis synovial fluid and blood. The study identified a TCR beta motif of roughly eight highly homologous variants that appeared characteristic of ankylosing spondylitis blood.

From the 5' RACE reads, TCRdb called clonotypes with MiXCR, one entry per CDR3 protein. In the table there are approximately 100,000 distinct CDR3 sequences, 8% to 10% of which are singletons. V dropped 7 bases and J dropped 1 base, with 10 bases sitting between them. The CDR3 covers 13 residues. The germline V gene has CDR1 DFQATT and CDR2 SNEGSKA (reference sequence). V gene TRBV20-1 combines with J gene TRBJ2-2; no firm D call. The sequenced material came from blood, either unsorted or a sorted T cell fraction (not recorded which). The sequence was collected from a male donor with ankylosing spondylitis or in good health (not recorded which). The CDR3 bases are TGCAGTGGCCGGCTGGGGAACACCGGGGAGCTGTTTTTT. Encoded protein: CSGRLGNTGELFF.